A single sample gave rise to the 27 T cell receptor beta chains below, sequenced in a study of OX40 agonist ivuxolimab in advanced cancers. Libraries were constructed by the immunoSEQ multiplex PCR assay. TCRdb carries this immuneACCESS record with in-frame sequences only. Its versions omit some clonotypes, under half of them owing to an unresolved V gene in the studies checked, with the rest unexplained. This sample has under 95,000 clones in its table, and 87% of those were observed once. The ten largest account for 1.1% to 1.5% of the sample. The specimen comprised CD4+ or CD8+ T cells sorted from blood, sampled in a trial of the OX40 agonist ivuxolimab. These receptors all stem from an adult with an advanced solid tumor such as melanoma, head and neck, liver or kidney cancer.

The rearrangement links TRBV28 to TRBJ1-1, with 7 nucleotides matching TRBD1. The CDR3 covers 14 residues. The V gene end was trimmed by 2 bases and the J gene end by 5 bases; junction bases not matched to a gene: 5. The V gene's germline CDR1 is MDHEN and CDR2 SYDVKM. The DNA for the CDR3 is TGTGCCAGCAGTTTACCCCAGGGGGGGACTGAAGCTTTCTTT. This encodes CASSLPQGGTEAFF.

This clone was recorded once. This chain uses TRBV5-1 with TRBJ1-1; 9 bases map to TRBD1. V shed 0 bases, J shed 5 bases, and the junction held 8 bases outside the gene matches. Germline CDR1 reads SGHRS; CDR2 reads YFSETQ. CDR3 length: 16 amino acids. CDR3 sequence reads: CASSLVHRGRRTEAFF. CDR3 sequence (DNA): TGCGCCAGCAGCTTGGTTCACAGGGGGCGAAGGACTGAAGCTTTCTTT.

V and J are TRBV30 and TRBJ1-5; TRBD1 is a possible D gene (6 bases). In germline, CDR1 is GTSNPN, CDR2 SVGIG (reference sequence). V shed 5 bases and J shed 7 bases, with 9 bases lying between them. This CDR3 has 11 residues. CDR3 in amino acids: CAWGGGQPQHF. As DNA, the CDR3 is TGTGCCTGGGGGGGCGGGCAGCCCCAGCATTTT. The full variable domain, with the rest looked up from reference TRBV30 and TRBJ1-5, is SQTIHQWPATLVQPVGSPLSLECTVEGTSNPNLYWYRQAAGRGLQLLFYSVGIGQISSEVPQNLSASRPQDRQFILSSKKLLLSDSGFYLCAWGGGQPQHFGDGTRLSIL.

CDR3 nucleotide sequence: TGCGCCAGCAGCTTCCGCCTAGGTAGCGGGGCTAGCACAGATACGCAGTATTTT. As protein: CASSFRLGSGASTDTQYF. The chain combines TRBV5-1 with TRBJ2-3; TRBD2 matches 8 bases. Losses at the gene ends were 2 bases for V and 0 bases for J; bases not matched to a gene: 11. CDR3 length equals 18 residues. Looked up from germline, CDR1 is SGHRS and CDR2 is YFSETQ. The full variable domain, in which reference TRBV5-1 and TRBJ2-3 provide the parts outside the CDR3, is KAGVTQTPRYLIKTRGQQVTLSCSPISGHRSVSWYQQTPGQGLQFLFEYFSETQRNKGNFPGRFSGRQFSNSRSEMNVSTLELGDSALYLCASSFRLGSGASTDTQYFGPGTRLTVL.

The CDR3 spells CASSRQGAKEETQYF. For the CDR3, the DNA is TGTGCCAGCAGCCGACAGGGGGCCAAGGAAGAGACCCAGTACTTC. This rearrangement joins TRBV7-3 to TRBJ2-5, with 10 bases aligning to TRBD1. From germline, CDR1 is SGHTA and CDR2 FQGTGA. J gave up 3 bases and V 5 bases, and 6 bases lay outside the gene matches. This CDR3 region has 15 residues. The full variable domain, completed using reference TRBV7-3 and TRBJ2-5, is GAGVSQTPSNKVTEKGKYVELRCDPISGHTALYWYRQSLGQGPEFLIYFQGTGAADDSGLPNDRFFAVRPEGSVSTLKIQRTERGDSAVYLCASSRQGAKEETQYFGPGTRLLVL.

The chain links TRBV19 to TRBJ2-1; D is possibly TRBD2 (5 bases). V dropped 3 bases and J dropped 8 bases, with 17 bases sitting between them. CDR3 size: 15 residues. From germline, CDR1 is LNHDA and CDR2 SQIVND (reference sequence). This CDR3 reads CASSIRHSERHEQFF. CDR3 DNA sequence: TGTGCCAGTAGTATCAGGCATAGCGAGAGGCATGAGCAGTTCTTC.

This rearrangement joins TRBV19 to TRBJ2-4, with D possibly matching TRBD1 (6 bases). Germline lookup yields CDR1 LNHDA and CDR2 SQIVND (reference sequence). V lost 5 bases to trimming and J lost 9 bases, with 14 bases between them. The CDR3 is 13 amino acids. The CDR3 DNA follows: TGTGCCAGTAGTTCGGGGACAACAGGCATTCAGTACTTC. This encodes CASSSGTTGIQYF.

The rearrangement uses TRBV19 and TRBJ2-5; 8 nucleotides agree with TRBD2. The CDR3 length is 15 residues. Germline V gene lookup returns CDR1 LNHDA and CDR2 SQIVND (reference sequence). J lost 8 bases, V lost 7 bases, and 15 bases had no gene match. The CDR3 protein is CASTPTGGAGPTQYF. In nucleotides, the CDR3 is TGTGCCAGTACCCCCACCGGGGGGGCCGGACCCACCCAGTACTTC. Filled out from reference TRBV19 and TRBJ2-5, the complete variable domain reads DGGITQSPKYLFRKEGQNVTLSCEQNLNHDAMYWYRQDPGQGLRLIYYSQIVNDFQKGDIAEGYSVSREKKESFPLTVTSAQKNPTAFYLCASTPTGGAGPTQYFGPGTRLLVL.

The chain couples TRBV5-1 to TRBJ2-3, with TRBD1 matching over 7 bases. The junction had 12 bases not matched to a gene; V was cut back by 1 base and J by 4 bases. Germline values: CDR1 SGHRS, CDR2 YFSETQ. The CDR3 runs 17 residues. The CDR3 DNA reads as TGCGCCAGCAGCTTGCTAGGGGGCGCATGGAGGTCAGATACGCAGTATTTT. It is translated as CASSLLGGAWRSDTQYF.

The genes are TRBV19 and TRBJ2-3; 9 nucleotides agree with TRBD2. Germline assignment: CDR1 LNHDA and CDR2 SQIVND (reference sequence). This CDR3 contains 15 residues. Trimming at V came to 7 bases and at J to 1 base, leaving 6 bases not matched to a gene. The CDR3 nucleotides are TGTGCCAGTAAGGGGACTAGCCGGGGCACAGATACGCAGTATTTT. It yields the protein CASKGTSRGTDTQYF.

J is TRBJ2-7 and V is TRBV2, with 7 bases that match TRBD2. The junction had 12 bases not matched to a gene; V was cut back by 6 bases and J by 4 bases. The CDR3 runs to 15 residues. Germline V gene sequence: CDR1 SNHLY, CDR2 FYNNEI. The CDR3 DNA is TGTGCCAGCAGGGGGAGAACGGGAGGTTCGTACGAGCAGTACTTC. Protein: CASRGRTGGSYEQYF.

The V call is TRBV4-2, the J call TRBJ1-4; 7 nucleotides agree with TRBD1. Germline assignment: CDR1 LGHNA and CDR2 YNFKEQ. The CDR3 is made up of 14 amino acids. Trimming took 2 bases from V and 10 from J; bases not matched to a gene: 7. For the CDR3, the DNA is TGTGCCAGCAGCCAAATACAGGGGAGGGGAAAACTGTTTTTT. This encodes CASSQIQGRGKLFF.

The count of this clone is one. The chain joins TRBV5-6 to TRBJ2-2; TRBD2 agrees at 8 bases. In germline, CDR1 is SGHDT, CDR2 YYEEEE. With V trimmed by 2 bases and J by 0 bases, 6 bases remained unmatched. The CDR3 covers 17 residues. CDR3 in DNA: TGTGCCAGCAGCTTACCGGGAGGGTCCGCGAACACCGGGGAGCTGTTTTTT. Protein: CASSLPGGSANTGELFF.

The chain is built from TRBV5-1 and TRBJ2-2; the D gene is possibly TRBD2 (6 bases). The length of the CDR3 is 16 residues. CDR1 and CDR2 from the germline V gene are SGHRS and YFSETQ. The V gene lost 4 bases and the J gene lost 2 bases, with 15 bases spanning the gap. CDR3 DNA sequence: TGCGCCAGCAGCCGCCGTCTGGAGGGCAACACCGGGGAGCTGTTTTTT. It codes for CASSRRLEGNTGELFF.

Only one count was recorded for this clone. The chain combines TRBV6-1 with TRBJ1-2, with D hard to call. Per germline, CDR1 MNHNS and CDR2 SASEGT. CDR3 size: 15 residues. Trimming stripped 1 base from V and 0 bases from J, with 9 bases between. The CDR3 protein is CASSEGTVANYGYTF. The CDR3 coding sequence is TGTGCCAGCAGTGAAGGAACGGTAGCTAACTATGGCTACACCTTC.

This chain uses TRBV29-1 with TRBJ1-1; weak D call: TRBD1 (6 bases). The CDR3 totals 12 residues. Germline V gene sequence: CDR1 SQVTM, CDR2 ANQGSEA. V lost 7 bases and J lost 0, with 9 bases in between. CDR3 in DNA: TGCAGCGGAGGGGGGGTGAACACTGAAGCTTTCTTT. This encodes CSGGGVNTEAFF.

This chain uses TRBV5-8 with TRBJ1-5; 7 nucleotides match TRBD1. V shed 2 bases, J shed 5 bases, and the junction held 7 bases outside the gene matches. CDR3 size: 15 residues. In germline, CDR1 is SGHTS, CDR2 YDEGEE. CDR3 nucleotide sequence: TGTGCCAGCAGCTTTAGAGGGGGCGCAGATCAGCCCCAGCATTTT. Its protein product is CASSFRGGADQPQHF.

The chain combines TRBV30 with TRBJ1-2; 7 bases agree with TRBD1. CDR1 GTSNPN and CDR2 SVGIG come from the germline V gene (reference sequence). The CDR3 is 13 residues long. V shed 3 bases and J 5 bases; nucleotides not matched to a gene: 6. CDR3 amino acids: CAWSGTAPYGYTF. The CDR3 DNA follows: TGTGCCTGGAGCGGGACAGCGCCGTATGGCTACACCTTC.

The genes are TRBV5-1 and TRBJ2-3; D is undetermined. The germline V and J ends were trimmed by 1 base and 4 bases, with 10 bases remaining between them. CDR3 length: 14 amino acids. Per the germline V gene, CDR1 is SGHRS and CDR2 is YFSETQ. CDR3 in DNA: TGCGCCAGCAGCTTGCCAAGTGAGGCAGATACGCAGTATTTT. This translates into CASSLPSEADTQYF. Using reference TRBV5-1 and TRBJ2-3 for the parts outside the CDR3, the full variable domain is KAGVTQTPRYLIKTRGQQVTLSCSPISGHRSVSWYQQTPGQGLQFLFEYFSETQRNKGNFPGRFSGRQFSNSRSEMNVSTLELGDSALYLCASSLPSEADTQYFGPGTRLTVL.

The chain employs TRBV5-5 and TRBJ2-7; possible D gene TRBD1, 5 bases. The CDR3 extends over 14 amino acids. V shed 2 bases and J shed 5 bases, with 14 bases lying between them. Per germline, CDR1 SGHKS and CDR2 YYEKEE (reference sequence). The CDR3: CASSLRAGLDEQYF. In nucleotides, the CDR3 is TGTGCCAGCAGCTTAAGGGCAGGGCTAGACGAGCAGTACTTC.

The chain links TRBV4-1 to TRBJ2-5; TRBD1 might be the D (6 bases). This CDR3 has 15 residues. Trimming took off 4 bases at V and 0 bases at J, with 12 bases between the two ends. Germline CDR1 MGHRA, CDR2 YSYEKL. The CDR3 bases are TGCGCCAGCAGCCGAGCCGGACAGAACCAAGAGACCCAGTACTTC. Translated, it gives CASSRAGQNQETQYF.

The chain employs TRBV27 and TRBJ1-5; a weak D match, TRBD1 (5 bases). This CDR3 is 14 amino acids long. The ends were cut back, 8 bases at V and 0 bases at J, with 11 bases in the middle. Germline V gene sequence: CDR1 MNHEY, CDR2 SMNVEV (reference sequence). CDR3 sequence reads: CASQGRNSNQPQHF. Here the CDR3 DNA reads TGTGCCAGCCAGGGACGGAATAGCAATCAGCCCCAGCATTTT.

This clone was counted a single time. This chain links TRBV19 with TRBJ1-6, with 7 bases lining up with TRBD1. The CDR3 extends over 16 amino acids. The germline gives CDR1 LNHDA, CDR2 SQIVND (reference sequence). V shed 10 bases, J shed 0 bases, and the junction held 9 bases outside the gene matches. Here the CDR3 reads CATTGTDNSYNSPLHF. CDR3 nucleotides: TGTGCCACAACCGGGACAGATAACTCCTATAATTCACCCCTCCACTTT.

The chain has TRBV4-1 and TRBJ2-7; D might be TRBD2 (5 bases). Germline V gene data show CDR1 as MGHRA and CDR2 as YSYEKL. The CDR3 extends over 13 amino acids. The V and J ends lost 4 bases and 6 bases respectively, with 13 bases between them. The CDR3 DNA reads as TGCGCCAGCAGCCCCGAGGGAGTCGGCGAGCAGTACTTC. Protein product: CASSPEGVGEQYF.

The chain is built from TRBV11-2 and TRBJ2-7, with D tentatively TRBD1 or TRBD2 (5 bases each). The germline V gene encodes CDR1 SGHAT and CDR2 FQNNGV. The CDR3 is made up of 15 amino acids. The V and J ends lost 2 bases and 2 bases respectively, with 13 bases between them. The CDR3 sequence: CASSLLPSGPYEQYF. The CDR3 DNA follows: TGTGCCAGCAGCTTACTTCCCTCGGGGCCCTACGAGCAGTACTTC. The full variable domain, its missing parts supplied by reference TRBV11-2 and TRBJ2-7, is EAGVAQSPRYKIIEKRQSVAFWCNPISGHATLYWYQQILGQGPKLLIQFQNNGVVDDSQLPKDRFSAERLKGVDSTLKIQPAKLEDSAVYLCASSLLPSGPYEQYFGPGTRLTVT.

There are a few counts of this clone. The V and J genes are TRBV5-6 and TRBJ2-2; the match to TRBD1 covers 7 bases. Germline CDR1 is SGHDT and CDR2 is YYEEEE. The CDR3 is made up of 15 amino acids. V was clipped by 0 bases and J by 5 bases; unmatched bases: 4. The CDR3 DNA reads TGTGCCAGCAGCTTGGACAGGGGTAGGACCGGGGAGCTGTTTTTT. Protein: CASSLDRGRTGELFF.

The chain is built from TRBV14 and TRBJ2-3, with D possibly matching TRBD2 (6 bases). Germline V gene data show CDR1 as SGHDN and CDR2 as FVKESK. Trimming removed 9 bases at V and 6 bases at J, with 19 bases between. The length of the CDR3 is 14 residues. The CDR3 here is CASGEGGAWDTQYF. CDR3 DNA: TGTGCCAGTGGAGAAGGAGGGGCCTGGGATACGCAGTATTTT.